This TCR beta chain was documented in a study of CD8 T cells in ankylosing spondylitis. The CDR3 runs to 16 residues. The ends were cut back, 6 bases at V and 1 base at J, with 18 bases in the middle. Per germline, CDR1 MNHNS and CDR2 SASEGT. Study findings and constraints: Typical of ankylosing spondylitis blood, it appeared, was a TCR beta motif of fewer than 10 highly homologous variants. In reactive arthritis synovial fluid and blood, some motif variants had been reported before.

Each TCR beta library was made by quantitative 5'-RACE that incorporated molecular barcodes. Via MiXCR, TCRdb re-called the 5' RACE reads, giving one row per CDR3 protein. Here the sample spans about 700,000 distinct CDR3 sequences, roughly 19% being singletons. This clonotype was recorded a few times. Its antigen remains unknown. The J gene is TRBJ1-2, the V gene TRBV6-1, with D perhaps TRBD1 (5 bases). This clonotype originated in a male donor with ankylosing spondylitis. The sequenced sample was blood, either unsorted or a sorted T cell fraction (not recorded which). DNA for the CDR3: TGTGCCAGCAGCACCGGGACGGAACACTTTAACTATGGCTACACCTTC. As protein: CASSTGTEHFNYGYTF.